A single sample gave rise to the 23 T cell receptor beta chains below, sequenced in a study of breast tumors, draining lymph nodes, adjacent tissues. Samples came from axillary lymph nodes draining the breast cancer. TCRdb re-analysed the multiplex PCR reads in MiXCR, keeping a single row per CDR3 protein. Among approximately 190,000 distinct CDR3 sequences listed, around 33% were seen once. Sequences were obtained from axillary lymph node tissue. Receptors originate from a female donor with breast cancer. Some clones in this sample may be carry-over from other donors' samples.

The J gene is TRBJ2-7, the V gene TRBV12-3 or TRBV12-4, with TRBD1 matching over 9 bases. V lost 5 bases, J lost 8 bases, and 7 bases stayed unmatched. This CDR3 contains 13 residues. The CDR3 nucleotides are TGTGCCAGCAGTCGGACAGGGGCCCCCCAGCAGTACTTC. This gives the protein CASSRTGAPQQYF.

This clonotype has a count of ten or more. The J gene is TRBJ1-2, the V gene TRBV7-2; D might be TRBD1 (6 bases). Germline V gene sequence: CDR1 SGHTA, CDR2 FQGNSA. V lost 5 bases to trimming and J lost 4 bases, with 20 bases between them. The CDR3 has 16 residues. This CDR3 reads CASSPYAGGFAYGYTF. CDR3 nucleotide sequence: TGTGCCAGCAGCCCCTATGCGGGGGGCTTCGCCTATGGCTACACCTTC. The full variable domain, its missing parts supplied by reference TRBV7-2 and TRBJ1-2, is GAGVSQSPSNKVTEKGKDVELRCDPISGHTALYWYRQSLGQGLEFLIYFQGNSAPDKSGLPSDRFSAERTGGSVSTLTIQRTQQEDSAVYLCASSPYAGGFAYGYTFGSGTRLTVV.

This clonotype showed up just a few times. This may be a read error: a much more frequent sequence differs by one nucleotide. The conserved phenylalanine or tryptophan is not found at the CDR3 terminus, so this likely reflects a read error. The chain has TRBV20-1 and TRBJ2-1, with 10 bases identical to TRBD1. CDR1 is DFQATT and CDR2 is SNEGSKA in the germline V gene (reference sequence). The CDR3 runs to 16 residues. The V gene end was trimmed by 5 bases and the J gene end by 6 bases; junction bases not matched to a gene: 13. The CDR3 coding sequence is TGCAGTGCTGACGCGGTAGGGACAGGGGTTGGCAATGAGCAGTTCCTC. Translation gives CSADAVGTGVGNEQFL.

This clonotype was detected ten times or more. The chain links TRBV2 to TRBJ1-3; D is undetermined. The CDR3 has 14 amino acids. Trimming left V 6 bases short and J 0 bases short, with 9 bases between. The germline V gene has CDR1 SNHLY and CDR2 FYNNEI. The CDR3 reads CASSAGNSGNTIYF. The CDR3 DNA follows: TGTGCCAGCAGCGCCGGGAACTCTGGAAACACCATATATTTT.

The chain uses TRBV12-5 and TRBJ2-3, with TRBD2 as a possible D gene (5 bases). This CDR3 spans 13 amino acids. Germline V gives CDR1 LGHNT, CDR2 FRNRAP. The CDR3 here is CASVGGLTDTQYF. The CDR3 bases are TGTGCCAGCGTGGGCGGACTCACAGATACGCAGTATTTT.

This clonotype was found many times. CDR3 nucleotide sequence: TGTGCCAGTACCTCGGGTCCTAATAGCAATCAGCCCCAGCATTTT. Its translation is CASTSGPNSNQPQHF. J is TRBJ1-5 and V is TRBV19; D is uncertain. The CDR3 spans 15 residues. V lost 7 bases, J lost 0 bases, and 13 bases lay in between. Germline V gene lookup returns CDR1 LNHDA and CDR2 SQIVND (reference sequence).

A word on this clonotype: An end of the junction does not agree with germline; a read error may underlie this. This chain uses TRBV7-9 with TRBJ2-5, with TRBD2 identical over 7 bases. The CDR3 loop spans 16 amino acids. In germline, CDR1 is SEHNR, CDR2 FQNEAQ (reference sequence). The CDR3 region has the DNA TGTGCCGGCAGTACCCAGACTAGCTACGACCAAGAGACCCGGTACTTC. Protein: CAGSTQTSYDQETRYF.

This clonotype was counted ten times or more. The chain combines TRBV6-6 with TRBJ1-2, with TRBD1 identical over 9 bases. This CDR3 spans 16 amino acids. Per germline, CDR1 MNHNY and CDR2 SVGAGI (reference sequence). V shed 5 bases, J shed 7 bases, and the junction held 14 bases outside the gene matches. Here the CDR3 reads CASSPLGPGTGSGYTF. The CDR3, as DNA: TGTGCCAGCAGTCCCTTAGGCCCCGGGACAGGGTCTGGCTACACCTTC.

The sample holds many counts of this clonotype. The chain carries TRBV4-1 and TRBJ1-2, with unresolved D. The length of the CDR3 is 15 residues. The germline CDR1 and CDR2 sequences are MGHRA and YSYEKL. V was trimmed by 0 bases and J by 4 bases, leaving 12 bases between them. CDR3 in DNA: TGCGCCAGCAGCCAAGATGGTGGGGTTACCTATGGCTACACCTTC. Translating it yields CASSQDGGVTYGYTF.

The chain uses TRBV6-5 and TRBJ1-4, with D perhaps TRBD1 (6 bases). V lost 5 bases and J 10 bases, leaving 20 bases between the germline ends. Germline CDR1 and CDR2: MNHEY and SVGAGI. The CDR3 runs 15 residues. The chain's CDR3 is CASSPRHGTRGKLFF. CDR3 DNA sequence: TGTGCCAGCAGTCCACGACACGGGACAAGAGGAAAACTGTTTTTT.

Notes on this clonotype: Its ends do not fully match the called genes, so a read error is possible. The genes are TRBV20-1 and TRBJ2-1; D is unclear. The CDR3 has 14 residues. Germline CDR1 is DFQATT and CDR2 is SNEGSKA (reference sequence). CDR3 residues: CSVNERSAYTERFF. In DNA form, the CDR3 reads TGCAGTGTAAACGAGAGAAGTGCTTACACTGAGCGGTTCTTC.

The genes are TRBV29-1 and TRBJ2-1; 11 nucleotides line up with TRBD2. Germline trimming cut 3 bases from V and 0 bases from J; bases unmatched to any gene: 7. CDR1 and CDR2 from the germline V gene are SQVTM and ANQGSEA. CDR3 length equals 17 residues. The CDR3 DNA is TGCAGCGTTGAGGAGTATCTAGCGGGGGGCTCCTACAATGAGCAGTTCTTC. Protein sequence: CSVEEYLAGGSYNEQFF.

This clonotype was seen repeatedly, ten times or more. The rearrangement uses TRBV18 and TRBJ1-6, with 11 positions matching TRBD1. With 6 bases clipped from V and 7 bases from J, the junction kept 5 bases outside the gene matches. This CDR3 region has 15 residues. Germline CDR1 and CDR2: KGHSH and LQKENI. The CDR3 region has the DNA TGTGCCAGCTCTCCCGGGACAGGGGGGAATTCACCCCTCCACTTT. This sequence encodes CASSPGTGGNSPLHF. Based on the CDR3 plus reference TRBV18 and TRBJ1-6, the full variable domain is NAGVMQNPRHLVRRRGQEARLRCSPMKGHSHVYWYRQLPEEGLKFMVYLQKENIIDESGMPKERFSAEFPKEGPSILRIQQVVRGDSAAYFCASSPGTGGNSPLHFGNGTRLTVT.

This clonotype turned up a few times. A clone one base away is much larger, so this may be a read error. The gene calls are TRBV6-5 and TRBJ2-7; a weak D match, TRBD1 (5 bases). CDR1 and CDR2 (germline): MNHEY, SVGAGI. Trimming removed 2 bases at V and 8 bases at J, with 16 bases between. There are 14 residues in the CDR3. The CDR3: CASSYAGIPHKQYF. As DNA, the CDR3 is TGTGCCAGCAGTTACGCAGGGATCCCCCACAAGCAGTACTTC.

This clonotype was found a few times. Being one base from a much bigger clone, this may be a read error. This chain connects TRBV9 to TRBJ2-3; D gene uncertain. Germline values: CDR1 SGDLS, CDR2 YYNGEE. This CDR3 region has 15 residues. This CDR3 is CASNLDWKSTDTPYF. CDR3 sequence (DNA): TGTGCCAGCAACCTCGACTGGAAAAGCACAGATACGCCGTATTTT. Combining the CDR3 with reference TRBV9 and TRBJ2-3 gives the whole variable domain DSGVTQTPKHLITATGQRVTLRCSPRSGDLSVYWYQQSLDQGLQFLIQYYNGEERAKGNILERFSAQQFPDLHSELNLSSLELGDSALYFCASNLDWKSTDTPYFGPGTRLTVL.

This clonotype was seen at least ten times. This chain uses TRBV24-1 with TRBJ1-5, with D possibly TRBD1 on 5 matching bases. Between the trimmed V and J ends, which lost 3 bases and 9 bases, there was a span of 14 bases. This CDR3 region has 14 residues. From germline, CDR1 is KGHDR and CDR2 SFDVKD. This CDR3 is CATSDGTSQGPQHF. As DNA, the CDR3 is TGTGCCACCAGTGATGGGACCTCCCAAGGGCCCCAGCATTTT.

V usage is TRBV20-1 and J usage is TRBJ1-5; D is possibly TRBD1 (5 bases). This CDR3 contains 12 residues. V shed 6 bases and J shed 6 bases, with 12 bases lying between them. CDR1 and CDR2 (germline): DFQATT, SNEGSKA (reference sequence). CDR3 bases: TGCAGTGCCGAGGGGCCGCCTCAGCCCCAGCATTTT. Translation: CSAEGPPQPQHF.

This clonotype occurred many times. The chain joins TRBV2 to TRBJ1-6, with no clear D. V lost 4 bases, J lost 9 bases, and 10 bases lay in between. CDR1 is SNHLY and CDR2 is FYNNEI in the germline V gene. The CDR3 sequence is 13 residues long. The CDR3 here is CASSGTEASPLHF. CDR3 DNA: TGTGCCAGCAGTGGAACGGAGGCTTCACCCCTCCACTTT.

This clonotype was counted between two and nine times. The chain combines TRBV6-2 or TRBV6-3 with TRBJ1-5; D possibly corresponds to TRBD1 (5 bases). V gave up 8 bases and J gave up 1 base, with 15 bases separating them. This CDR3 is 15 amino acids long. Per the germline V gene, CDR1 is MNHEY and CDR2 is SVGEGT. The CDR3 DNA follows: TGTGCCAGCGTCGGGAGGGGTCTGAGCAATCAGCCCCAGCATTTT. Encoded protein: CASVGRGLSNQPQHF.

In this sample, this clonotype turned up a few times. The CDR3 DNA sequence: TGTGCCAGCAGCGTAGGGGGTTCTACTGAAGCTTTCTTT. It specifies CASSVGGSTEAFF. The chain couples TRBV9 to TRBJ1-1; D is ambiguous. The germline V and J ends were trimmed by 0 bases and 5 bases, with 8 bases remaining between them. The CDR3 runs to 13 residues. The V gene's germline CDR1 is SGDLS and CDR2 YYNGEE.

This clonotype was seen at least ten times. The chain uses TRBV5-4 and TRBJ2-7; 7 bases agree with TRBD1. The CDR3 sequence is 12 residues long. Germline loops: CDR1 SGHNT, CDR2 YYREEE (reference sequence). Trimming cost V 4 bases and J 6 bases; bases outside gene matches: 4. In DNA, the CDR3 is TGTGCCAGCAGCCCCGACAGGGTCGAGCAGTACTTC. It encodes CASSPDRVEQYF.

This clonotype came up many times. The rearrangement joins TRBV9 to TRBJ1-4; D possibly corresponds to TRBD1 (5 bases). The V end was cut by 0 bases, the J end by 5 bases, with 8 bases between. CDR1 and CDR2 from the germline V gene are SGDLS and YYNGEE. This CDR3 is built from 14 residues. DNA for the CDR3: TGTGCCAGCAGCGTAGGGGACGCCAATGAAAAACTGTTTTTT. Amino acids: CASSVGDANEKLFF.

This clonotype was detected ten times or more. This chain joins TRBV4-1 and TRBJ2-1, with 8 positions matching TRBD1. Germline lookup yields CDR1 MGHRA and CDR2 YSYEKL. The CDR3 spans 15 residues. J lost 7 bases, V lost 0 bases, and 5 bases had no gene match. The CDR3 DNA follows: TGCGCCAGCAGCCAAGATCAGGGGGCGGAAAATGAGCAGTTCTTC. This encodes CASSQDQGAENEQFF.